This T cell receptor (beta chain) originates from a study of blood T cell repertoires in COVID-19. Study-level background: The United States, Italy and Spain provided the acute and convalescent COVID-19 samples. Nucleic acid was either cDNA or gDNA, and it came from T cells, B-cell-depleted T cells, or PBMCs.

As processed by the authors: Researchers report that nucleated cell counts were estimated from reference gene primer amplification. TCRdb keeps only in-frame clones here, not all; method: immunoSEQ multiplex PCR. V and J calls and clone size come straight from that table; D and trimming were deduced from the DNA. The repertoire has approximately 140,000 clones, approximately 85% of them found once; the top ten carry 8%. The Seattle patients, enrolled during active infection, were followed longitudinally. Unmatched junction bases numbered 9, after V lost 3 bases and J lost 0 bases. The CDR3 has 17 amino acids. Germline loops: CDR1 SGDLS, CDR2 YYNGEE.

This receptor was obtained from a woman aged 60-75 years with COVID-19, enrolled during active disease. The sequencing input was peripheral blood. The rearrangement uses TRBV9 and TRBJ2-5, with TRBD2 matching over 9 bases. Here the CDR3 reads CASSESSGEAYQETQYF. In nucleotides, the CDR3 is TGTGCCAGCAGCGAATCTAGCGGGGAGGCATACCAAGAGACCCAGTACTTC. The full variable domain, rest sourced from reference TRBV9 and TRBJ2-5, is DSGVTQTPKHLITATGQRVTLRCSPRSGDLSVYWYQQSLDQGLQFLIQYYNGEERAKGNILERFSAQQFPDLHSELNLSSLELGDSALYFCASSESSGEAYQETQYFGPGTRLLVL.